A single sample is the source of the 29 T cell receptor beta chains below, sequenced in a study of CD8 T cells in ankylosing spondylitis. MiXCR, run by TCRdb on the 5' RACE reads, gives a single entry per CDR3 protein. This sample has about 340,000 distinct CDR3 sequences; 6.5% to 10% occur once, and the top ten carry approximately 14%. Study-level results: Ankylosing spondylitis blood appeared to carry a characteristic TCR beta motif of roughly eight highly homologous variants.

No antigens are known for them. The material sequenced was blood, either unsorted or a sorted T cell fraction (not recorded which). Every receptor here comes from a male donor with ankylosing spondylitis.

V usage is TRBV24-1 and J usage is TRBJ2-3; possibly TRBD1 or TRBD2 for D (5 bases each). The CDR3 totals 15 residues. CDR1 is KGHDR, CDR2 SFDVKD, per germline. V was clipped by 4 bases and J by 6 bases, with 16 bases between them. The DNA of the CDR3 is TGTGCCACCAGTGAACGGGGACCGCTGGGGGATACGCAGTATTTT. This translates into CATSERGPLGDTQYF.

This clonotype was detected only a few times. The chain links TRBV5-1 to TRBJ1-2, with a weak D call TRBD1 (5 bases). Germline V lookup: CDR1 SGHRS, CDR2 YFSETQ. V dropped 0 bases and J dropped 4 bases, with 28 bases sitting between them. CDR3 size: 20 residues. Here the CDR3 reads CASSLDGWAGSGGALYGYTF. CDR3 sequence (DNA): TGCGCCAGCAGCTTGGATGGGTGGGCAGGGAGTGGCGGAGCCCTCTATGGCTACACCTTC.

This clonotype has only a few counts. This sequence joins TRBV6-2 or TRBV6-3 and TRBJ2-2, with no clear D. This CDR3 comprises 13 residues. V gave up 8 bases and J gave up 6 bases, with 13 bases separating them. CDR1 is MNHEY, CDR2 SVGEGT, per germline. The CDR3, as DNA: TGTGCCAGCGTAGGAAGCGTCTCCGGGGAGCTGTTTTTT. Its protein product is CASVGSVSGELFF.

V is TRBV21-1 and J is TRBJ1-1; TRBD1, the D gene given by the table, was not confirmed from the DNA. TRBV21-1 is an annotated pseudogene. CDR3 length: 14 amino acids. The CDR3 here is CASSKGRVGTEAFF. In DNA form, the CDR3 reads TGTGCCAGCAGCAAGGGCCGGGTAGGTACTGAAGCTTTCTTT.

The chain employs TRBV7-9 and TRBJ1-1; no definite D call. Per the germline V gene, CDR1 is SEHNR and CDR2 is FQNEAQ (reference sequence). This CDR3 is 12 amino acids long. V lost 1 base and J lost 8, with 8 bases in between. CDR3 nucleotide sequence: TGTGCCAGCAGCTTAGGTGCTGAAGAAGCTTTCTTT. Protein product: CASSLGAEEAFF. Using reference TRBV7-9 and TRBJ1-1 for the parts outside the CDR3, the full variable domain is DTGVSQNPRHKITKRGQNVTFRCDPISEHNRLYWYRQTLGQGPEFLTYFQNEAQLEKSRLLSDRFSAERPKGSFSTLEIQRTEQGDSAMYLCASSLGAEEAFFGQGTRLTVV.

The CDR3 region has the DNA TGTGCCAGCAGTTTATCTTGGGGGCCGAAATCCTACGAGCAGTACTTC. It is translated as CASSLSWGPKSYEQYF. The rearrangement joins TRBV27 to TRBJ2-7; D might be TRBD1 (6 bases). V gave up 0 bases and J gave up 1 base, with 13 bases separating them. The germline V gene encodes CDR1 MNHEY and CDR2 SMNVEV (reference sequence). The CDR3 is 16 residues long.

CDR3 in DNA: TGTGCTAGTGGTTTTGAGGGGGCCGGGGAGCTGTTTTTT. It codes for CASGFEGAGELFF. V gene TRBV12-5 combines with J gene TRBJ2-2; TRBD1 is a possible D gene (6 bases). V lost 3 bases and J 6 bases, leaving 8 bases between the germline ends. The germline gives CDR1 LGHNT, CDR2 FRNRAP. The CDR3 is made up of 13 amino acids.

To note about this clonotype: A much larger clone sits a single nucleotide away, making a read error possible. The J gene is TRBJ2-1, the V gene TRBV27; no definite D call. Germline V gene lookup returns CDR1 MNHEY and CDR2 SMNVEV (reference sequence). This CDR3 has 11 residues. V was shortened by 7 bases and J by 5 bases, with 6 bases between the two germline ends. CDR3 loop: CASMGNNEQFF. Here the CDR3 DNA reads TGTGCCAGCATGGGGAACAATGAGCAGTTCTTC.

The chain employs TRBV12-3 or TRBV12-4 and TRBJ2-5; the match to TRBD1 covers 8 bases. V dropped 5 bases and J dropped 4; count of bases not matched to a gene: 6. The CDR3 has 14 amino acids. CDR3 nucleotides: TGTGCCAGCAGTCCGCCGGACAGGGCAGAGACCCAGTACTTC. This gives the protein CASSPPDRAETQYF.

The rearrangement links TRBV6-5 to TRBJ1-5, with D unclear. Per the germline V gene, CDR1 is MNHEY and CDR2 is SVGAGI. Trimming took off 4 bases at V and 6 bases at J, with 10 bases between the two ends. This CDR3 region has 13 residues. The DNA for the CDR3 is TGTGCCAGCAGTTCAATTACGGTTCAGCCCCAGCATTTT. Residues: CASSSITVQPQHF.

This clonotype was observed a handful of times. This chain connects TRBV5-8 to TRBJ1-1, with unresolved D. Trimming shortened V by 5 bases and J by 5 bases, and 7 bases separated the two germline ends. The CDR3 sequence is 11 residues long. Germline lookup yields CDR1 SGHTS and CDR2 YDEGEE. This CDR3 reads CASRYRTEAFF. CDR3 DNA: TGTGCCAGCAGATATAGGACTGAAGCTTTCTTT.

The chain has TRBV24-1 and TRBJ2-1, with TRBD1 as a possible D gene (5 bases). The CDR3 is made up of 12 amino acids. Trimming took 2 bases from V and 10 from J, leaving 8 bases between them. The germline V gene encodes CDR1 KGHDR and CDR2 SFDVKD. For the CDR3, the DNA is TGTGCCACCAGTGATTGGGGCTTGGAGCAGTTCTTC. This gives the protein CATSDWGLEQFF.

V and J are TRBV12-3 or TRBV12-4 and TRBJ2-3; D is ambiguous. V lost 5 bases and J lost 0, with 15 bases in between. This CDR3 comprises 16 residues. The CDR3 DNA is TGTGCCAGCAGTCCAGGCCTGGCCCCTAGCACAGATACGCAGTATTTT. Its protein is CASSPGLAPSTDTQYF.

There are many counts of this clonotype. V and J are TRBV5-1 and TRBJ1-2; 7 nucleotides line up with TRBD1. The ends lost 0 bases at V and 4 bases at J; junction bases unmatched: 3. The CDR3 sequence is 14 residues long. Looked up from germline, CDR1 is SGHRS and CDR2 is YFSETQ. Here the CDR3 DNA reads TGCGCCAGCAGCTTGGAGGGGACAGCCTATGGCTACACCTTC. This translates into CASSLEGTAYGYTF.

The rearrangement uses TRBV7-2 and TRBJ2-4; the D gene could be TRBD1 or TRBD2 (5 bases each). V gave up 5 bases and J gave up 6 bases, with 23 bases separating them. Looked up from germline, CDR1 is SGHTA and CDR2 is FQGNSA. This CDR3 contains 17 residues. DNA of the CDR3: TGTGCCAGCAGCGAACAGACGGGACGAGGAAATAGAAACATTCAGTACTTC. Translated, it gives CASSEQTGRGNRNIQYF.

This chain links TRBV28 with TRBJ2-2; D is perhaps TRBD2 (5 bases). The germline CDR1 and CDR2 sequences are MDHEN and SYDVKM. Trimming cost V 1 base and J 5 bases, with 11 bases left between them. This CDR3 comprises 15 residues. The CDR3: CASSLYPSRTGELFF. CDR3 in DNA: TGTGCCAGCAGTTTATATCCTAGCCGGACCGGGGAGCTGTTTTTT. Full variable domain (rest looked up from reference TRBV28 and TRBJ2-2): DVKVTQSSRYLVKRTGEKVFLECVQDMDHENMFWYRQDPGLGLRLIYFSYDVKMKEKGDIPEGYSVSREKKERFSLILESASTNQTSMYLCASSLYPSRTGELFFGEGSRLTVL.

This clonotype showed up just a few times. The genes are TRBV20-1 and TRBJ1-2; maybe TRBD1 (5 bases). The CDR3 is made up of 11 amino acids. The V gene's germline CDR1 is DFQATT and CDR2 SNEGSKA (reference sequence). Between the trimmed V and J ends, which lost 5 bases and 4 bases, there was a span of 8 bases. The CDR3 loop reads CSAADIYGYTF. The CDR3 region has the DNA TGCAGTGCTGCGGACATCTATGGCTACACCTTC.

This clonotype was seen repeatedly, ten times or more. The rearrangement joins TRBV6-2 or TRBV6-3 to TRBJ2-1; 7 bases are shared with TRBD2. The CDR3 consists of 15 residues. Germline CDR1 is MNHEY and CDR2 is SVGEGT. Trimming took 4 bases from V and 1 from J; bases not matched to a gene: 4. CDR3 amino acids: CASSFLAESYNEQFF. The CDR3 DNA reads TGTGCCAGCAGTTTTCTAGCGGAGTCCTACAATGAGCAGTTCTTC.

This clonotype was seen more than once but under ten times. The V call is TRBV9, the J call TRBJ2-7, with D perhaps TRBD1 or TRBD2 (5 bases each). The CDR3 covers 13 residues. V lost 4 bases and J lost 6, with 14 bases in between. CDR1 SGDLS and CDR2 YYNGEE come from the germline V gene. Here the CDR3 reads CASSPGTQGEQYF. In DNA, the CDR3 is TGTGCCAGCAGCCCTGGGACCCAGGGCGAGCAGTACTTC.

The chain combines TRBV3-1 with TRBJ1-5; no clear D gene. V lost 1 base, J lost 7 bases, and 8 bases lay in between. This CDR3 region has 13 residues. Germline V gene lookup returns CDR1 LGHDT and CDR2 YNNKEL (reference sequence). The CDR3 loop reads CASSQGTGQPQHF. CDR3 coding DNA: TGTGCCAGCAGCCAAGGGACCGGGCAGCCCCAGCATTTT.

The sample holds a few counts of this clonotype. The chain joins TRBV7-8 to TRBJ1-5; 7 bases map to TRBD1. Unmatched junction bases numbered 9, after V lost 5 bases and J lost 2 bases. CDR3 length: 16 residues. Germline CDR1 and CDR2: SGHVS and FQNEAQ. CDR3 sequence: CASSARRDSGNQPQHF. Here the CDR3 DNA reads TGTGCCAGCAGCGCTCGTCGGGACAGCGGCAATCAGCCCCAGCATTTT.

The chain joins TRBV20-1 to TRBJ2-7; the match to TRBD2 covers 8 bases. Germline CDR1 and CDR2: DFQATT and SNEGSKA (reference sequence). V shed 0 bases, J shed 0 bases, and the junction held 10 bases outside the gene matches. The CDR3 covers 17 residues. The CDR3 nucleotides are TGCAGTGCTAGAGATTCGAGTTCCGGGACTAGCTCCTACGAGCAGTACTTC. This translates into CSARDSSSGTSSYEQYF.

This clonotype was observed at least ten times. This chain links TRBV5-1 with TRBJ2-1; D call uncertain. V was trimmed by 5 bases and J by 6 bases, leaving 9 bases between them. There are 12 residues in the CDR3. The germline gives CDR1 SGHRS, CDR2 YFSETQ. The CDR3 is CASRVQANEQFF. CDR3 bases: TGCGCCAGCAGGGTCCAGGCCAATGAGCAGTTCTTC.

This clonotype appeared a few times. The chain has TRBV27 and TRBJ2-1, with TRBD2 matching over 8 bases. Per the germline V gene, CDR1 is MNHEY and CDR2 is SMNVEV (reference sequence). This CDR3 comprises 17 residues. With 2 bases clipped from V and 4 bases from J, the junction kept 10 bases outside the gene matches. CDR3 coding DNA: TGTGCCAGCAGTTTACTCGGAACTAGCGGATCATACAATGAGCAGTTCTTC. This translates into CASSLLGTSGSYNEQFF.

The chain has TRBV18 and TRBJ1-2; D uncertain. CDR1 KGHSH and CDR2 LQKENI come from the germline V gene. The V gene lost 3 bases and the J gene lost 3 bases, with 8 bases spanning the gap. There are 13 residues in the CDR3. The CDR3 here is CASSPDGDYGYTF. The CDR3 DNA follows: TGTGCCAGCTCACCCGACGGAGACTATGGCTACACCTTC.

V is TRBV10-3 and J is TRBJ1-6; 7 bases line up with TRBD1. The germline V gene encodes CDR1 ENHRY and CDR2 SYGVKD. The V and J ends lost 8 bases and 0 bases, in that order; junction bases with no gene match: 4. The CDR3 runs to 15 residues. The CDR3 reads CAIARDSSYNSPLHF. CDR3 in DNA: TGTGCCATCGCGCGGGACAGCTCCTATAATTCACCCCTCCACTTT.

The chain recombines TRBV27 with TRBJ1-6; D remains unclear. CDR3 size: 12 residues. V was cut by 8 bases and J by 10 bases, with 12 bases left in between. Germline loops: CDR1 MNHEY, CDR2 SMNVEV (reference sequence). For the CDR3, the DNA is TGTGCCAGCCGTCTTCTGCACTCACCCCTCCACTTT. This gives the protein CASRLLHSPLHF.

This rearrangement joins TRBV5-1 to TRBJ1-1; 7 nucleotides align to TRBD1. This CDR3 is 14 amino acids long. In germline, CDR1 is SGHRS, CDR2 YFSETQ. J gave up 5 bases and V 5 bases, and 9 bases lay outside the gene matches. The CDR3 here is CASRGGGEVTEAFF. Here the CDR3 DNA reads TGCGCCAGCAGGGGAGGGGGCGAGGTTACTGAAGCTTTCTTT.

CDR3 nucleotides: TGTGCCAGCAGTATACGGTCCTCCTATAATTCACCCCTCCACTTT. Translation gives CASSIRSSYNSPLHF. V usage is TRBV2 and J usage is TRBJ1-6; D uncertain. Per germline, CDR1 SNHLY and CDR2 FYNNEI. Trimming removed 5 bases from V and 0 bases from J, with 8 bases in between. The CDR3 runs 15 residues.